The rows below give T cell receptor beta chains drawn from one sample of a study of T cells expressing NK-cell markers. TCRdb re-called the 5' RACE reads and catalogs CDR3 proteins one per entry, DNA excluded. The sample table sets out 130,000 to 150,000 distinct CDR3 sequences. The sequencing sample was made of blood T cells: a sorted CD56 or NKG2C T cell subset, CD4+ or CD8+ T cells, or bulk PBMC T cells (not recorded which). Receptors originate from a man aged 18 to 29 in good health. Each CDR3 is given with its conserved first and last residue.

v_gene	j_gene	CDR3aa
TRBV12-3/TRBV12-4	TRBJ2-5	CASSGGLAPGTQYF
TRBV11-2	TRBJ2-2	CASSSSMVELFF
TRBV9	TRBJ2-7	CASSGGTDFYEQYF
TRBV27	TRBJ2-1	CASSLLTSGTTYNEQFF
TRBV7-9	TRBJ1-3	CASTFPISSGNTIYF
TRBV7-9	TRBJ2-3	CASTGTELAGGSQYF
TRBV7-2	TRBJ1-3	CASSFLGAGNTIYF
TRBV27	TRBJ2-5	CASSYMETQYF
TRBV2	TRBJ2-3	CASQGEAGGPRLTDTQYF
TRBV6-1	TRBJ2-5	CASSPSGRGGETQYF
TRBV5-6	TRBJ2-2	CASSPDRFSVNTGELFF
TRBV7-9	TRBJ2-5	CASSLTRLAGQYF
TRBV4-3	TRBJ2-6	CASSKDGGIGANVLTF
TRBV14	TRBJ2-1	CASRQSGNNEQFF
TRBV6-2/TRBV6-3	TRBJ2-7	CASSYPGDRPFRDEQYF
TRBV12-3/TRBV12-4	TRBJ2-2	CASSLGTSRVTGELFF
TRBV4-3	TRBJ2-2	CASSYLGGTTGELFF
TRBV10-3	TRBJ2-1	CAISVGGSSYNEQFF
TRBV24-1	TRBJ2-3	CATSELTDSPPGGPTDTQYF
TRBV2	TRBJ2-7	CASSEAAASYEQYF
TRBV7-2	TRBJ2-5	CASSGTGGETQYF
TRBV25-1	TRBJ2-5	CASSETTVGETQYF
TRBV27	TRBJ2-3	CASSRLAGSDTQYF
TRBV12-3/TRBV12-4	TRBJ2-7	CASKLLGTGLSYEQYF